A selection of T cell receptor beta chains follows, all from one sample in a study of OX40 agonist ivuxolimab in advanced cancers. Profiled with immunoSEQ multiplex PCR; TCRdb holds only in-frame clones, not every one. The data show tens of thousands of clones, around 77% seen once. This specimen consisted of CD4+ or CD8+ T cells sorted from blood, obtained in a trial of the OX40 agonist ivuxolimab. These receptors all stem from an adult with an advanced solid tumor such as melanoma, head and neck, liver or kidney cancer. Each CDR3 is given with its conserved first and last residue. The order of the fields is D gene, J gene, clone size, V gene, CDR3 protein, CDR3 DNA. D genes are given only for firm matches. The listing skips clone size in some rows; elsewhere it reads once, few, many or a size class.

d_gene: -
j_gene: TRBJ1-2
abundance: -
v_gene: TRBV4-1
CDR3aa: CASSQEGTSSSAYGYTF
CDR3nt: TGCGCCAGCAGCCAAGAAGGTACGAGCTCTTCTGCCTATGGCTACACCTTC

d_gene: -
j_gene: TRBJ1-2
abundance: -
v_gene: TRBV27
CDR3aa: CASSPSGDRGGYTF
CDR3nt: TGTGCCAGCAGCCCGAGCGGGGATCGAGGTGGCTATACCTTC

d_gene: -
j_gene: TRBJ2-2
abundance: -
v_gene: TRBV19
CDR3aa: CASSKERNGANTGELFF
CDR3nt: TGTGCCAGTAGTAAGGAGCGGAACGGCGCGAACACCGGGGAGCTGTTTTTT

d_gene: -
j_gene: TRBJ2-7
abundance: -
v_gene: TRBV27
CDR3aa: CASSLGQNYEQYF
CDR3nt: TGTGCCAGCAGTTTAGGTCAGAACTACGAGCAGTACTTC

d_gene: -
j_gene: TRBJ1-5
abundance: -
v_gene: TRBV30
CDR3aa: CAWSGEEGFGSQPQHF
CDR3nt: TGTGCCTGGAGTGGGGAAGAGGGCTTCGGGAGCCAGCCCCAGCATTTT

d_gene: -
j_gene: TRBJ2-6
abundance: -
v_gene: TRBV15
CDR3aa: CATSRDRGAGANVLTF
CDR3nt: TGTGCCACCAGCAGAGATCGGGGAGCTGGGGCCAACGTCCTGACTTTC

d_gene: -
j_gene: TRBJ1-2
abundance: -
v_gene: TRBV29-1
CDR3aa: CSVESGSYGYTF
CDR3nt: TGCAGCGTTGAATCAGGGTCCTATGGCTACACCTTC

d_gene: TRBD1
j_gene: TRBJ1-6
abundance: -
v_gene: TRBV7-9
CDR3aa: CASSLGGTGLNSPLHF
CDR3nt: TGTGCCAGCAGCTTAGGCGGGACAGGACTCAATTCACCCCTCCACTTT

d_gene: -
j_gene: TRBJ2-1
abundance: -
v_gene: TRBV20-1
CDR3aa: CSASLGTEQFF
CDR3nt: TGCAGTGCTAGTCTAGGGACTGAGCAGTTCTTC

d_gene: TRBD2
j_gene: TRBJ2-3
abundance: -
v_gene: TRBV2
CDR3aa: CASSRGSADTQYF
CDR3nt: TGTGCCAGCAGTCGCGGGAGTGCTGATACGCAGTATTTT

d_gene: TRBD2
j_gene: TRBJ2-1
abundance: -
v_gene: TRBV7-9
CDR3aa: CASSVGLAAYNEQFF
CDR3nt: TGTGCCAGCAGCGTGGGACTAGCGGCGTACAATGAGCAGTTCTTC

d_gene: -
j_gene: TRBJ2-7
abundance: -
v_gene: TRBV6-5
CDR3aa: CASSYSGTSYEQYF
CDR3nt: TGTGCCAGCAGTTACTCCGGGACCTCCTACGAGCAGTACTTC

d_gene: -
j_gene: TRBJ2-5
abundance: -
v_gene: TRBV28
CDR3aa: CASSPGPKRRETQYF
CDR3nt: TGTGCCAGCAGTCCGGGCCCTAAGAGGCGAGAGACCCAGTACTTC

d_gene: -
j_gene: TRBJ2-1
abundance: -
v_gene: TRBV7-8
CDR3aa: CASSSWGAGEDEQFF
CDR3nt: TGTGCCAGCAGCTCGTGGGGGGCAGGAGAAGATGAGCAGTTCTTC

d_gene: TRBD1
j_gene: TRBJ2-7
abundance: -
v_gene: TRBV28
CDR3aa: CASSLGTGLSYEQYF
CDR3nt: TGTGCCAGCAGTTTAGGGACAGGGCTCTCCTACGAGCAGTACTTC

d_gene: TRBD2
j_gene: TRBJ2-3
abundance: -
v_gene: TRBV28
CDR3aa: CASSSITLLDAGVPTDTQYF
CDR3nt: TGTGCCAGCAGTTCCATTACTCTACTGGACGCGGGAGTCCCCACAGATACGCAGTATTTT

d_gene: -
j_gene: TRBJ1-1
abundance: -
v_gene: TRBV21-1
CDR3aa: CASSNPGTASTEAFF
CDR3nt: TGTGCCAGCAGCAACCCCGGGACCGCCAGCACTGAAGCTTTCTTT

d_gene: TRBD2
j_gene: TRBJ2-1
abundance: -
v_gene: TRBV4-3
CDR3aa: CASSGRAEQFF
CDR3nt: TGCGCCAGCAGCGGGAGGGCTGAGCAGTTCTTC

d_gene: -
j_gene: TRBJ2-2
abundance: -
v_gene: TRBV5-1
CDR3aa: CASSLQGGNTGELFF
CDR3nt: TGCGCCAGCAGCTTGCAGGGGGGAAACACCGGGGAGCTGTTTTTT

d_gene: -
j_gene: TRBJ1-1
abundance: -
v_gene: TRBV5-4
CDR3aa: CASSLVGGGGTEAFF
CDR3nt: TGTGCCAGCAGCTTGGTTGGAGGGGGAGGGACTGAAGCTTTCTTT

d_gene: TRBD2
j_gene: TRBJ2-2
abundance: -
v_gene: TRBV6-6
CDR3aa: CASSPTSVGELFF
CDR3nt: TGTGCCAGCAGCCCGACTAGCGTCGGGGAGCTGTTTTTT

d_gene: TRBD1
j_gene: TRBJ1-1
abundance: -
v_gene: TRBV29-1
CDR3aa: CSVAAGTGGTEAFF
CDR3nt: TGCAGCGTTGCGGCCGGGACAGGGGGGACTGAAGCTTTCTTT

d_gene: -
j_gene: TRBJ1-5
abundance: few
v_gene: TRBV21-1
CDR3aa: CASSSRGGQGSFSNQPQHF
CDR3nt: TGTGCCAGCAGCTCCCGAGGGGGGCAGGGGTCCTTCAGCAATCAGCCCCAGCATTTT

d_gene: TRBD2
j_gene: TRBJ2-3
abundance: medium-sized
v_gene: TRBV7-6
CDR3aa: CASSLEEGGTQYF
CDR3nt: TGTGCCAGCAGCTTAGAGGAGGGAGGGACGCAGTATTTT

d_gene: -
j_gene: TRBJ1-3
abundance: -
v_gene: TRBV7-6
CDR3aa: CASSLATSGNTIYF
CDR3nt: TGTGCCAGCAGCTTAGCCACCTCTGGAAACACCATATATTTT

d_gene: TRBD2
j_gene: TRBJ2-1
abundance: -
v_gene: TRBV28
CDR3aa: CASSPGEGRFRNEQFF
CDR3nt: TGTGCCAGCAGCCCCGGGGAGGGGCGGTTCCGCAATGAGCAGTTCTTC

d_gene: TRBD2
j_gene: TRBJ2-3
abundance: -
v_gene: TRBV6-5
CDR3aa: CASSYSPGGPSYTQYF
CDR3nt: TGTGCCAGCAGTTACTCACCGGGAGGGCCCTCGTATACGCAGTATTTT

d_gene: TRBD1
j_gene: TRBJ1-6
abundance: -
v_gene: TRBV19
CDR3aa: CASSERTWTGDKVPLHF
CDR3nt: TGTGCCAGTAGTGAGCGAACATGGACAGGGGATAAGGTACCCCTCCACTTT

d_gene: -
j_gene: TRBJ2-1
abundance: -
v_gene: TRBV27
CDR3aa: CASTAGGGAYNEQFF
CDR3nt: TGTGCCAGCACAGCCGGAGGGGGAGCATACAATGAGCAGTTCTTC

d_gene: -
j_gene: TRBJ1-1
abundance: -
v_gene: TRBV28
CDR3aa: CASCLPRGYTEAFF
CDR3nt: TGTGCCAGCTGTCTCCCCCGGGGTTACACTGAAGCTTTCTTT

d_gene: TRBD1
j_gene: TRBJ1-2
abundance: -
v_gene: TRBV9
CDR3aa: CASSVGTGFGYTF
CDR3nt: TGTGCCAGCAGCGTGGGGACAGGGTTTGGCTACACCTTC

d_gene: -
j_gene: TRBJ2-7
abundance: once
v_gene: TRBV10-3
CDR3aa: CAIRRETDEQYF
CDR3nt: TGTGCCATCAGGAGGGAGACCGACGAGCAGTACTTC

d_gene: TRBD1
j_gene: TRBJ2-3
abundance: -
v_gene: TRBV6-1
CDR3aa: CASTGQGDTDTQYF
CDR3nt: TGTGCCAGCACCGGACAGGGTGACACAGATACGCAGTATTTT